The rows below give T cell receptor beta chains drawn from one sample of a study of T cells in Graves' hyperthyroidism and ophthalmopathy. TCRdb recomputed calls from the multiplex PCR reads with MiXCR, one row per CDR3 protein. This table holds 600,000 or so distinct CDR3 sequences, under 20% found once. Source material: blood. These TCRs come from a woman in her twenties or thirties with Graves' hyperthyroidism. Both conserved end residues are part of each CDR3. The D gene is left open where the match is weak. Clone size appears in some rows only: once, few, many, or a class for an expanded clone.

d_call: NA; v_call: TRBV5-6; clone_size: NA; j_call: TRBJ2-2; cdr3_aa: CASGSTVGPTGELFF; cdr3_nt: TGTGCCAGCGGGAGCACTGTAGGACCCACCGGGGAGCTGTTTTTT
d_call: TRBD1; v_call: TRBV18; clone_size: many; j_call: TRBJ2-7; cdr3_aa: CASSPGQGDEQYF; cdr3_nt: TGTGCCAGCTCACCAGGACAGGGAGACGAGCAGTACTTC
d_call: NA; v_call: TRBV20-1; clone_size: many; j_call: TRBJ2-1; cdr3_aa: CSARVSQDEQFF; cdr3_nt: TGCAGTGCTAGAGTGTCACAAGATGAGCAGTTCTTC
d_call: NA; v_call: TRBV5-1; clone_size: NA; j_call: TRBJ2-7; cdr3_aa: CASGRDRPFYEQYF; cdr3_nt: TGCGCCAGCGGAAGGGACCGACCCTTCTACGAGCAGTACTTC
d_call: TRBD1; v_call: TRBV19; clone_size: many; j_call: TRBJ2-7; cdr3_aa: CASSIPGGYEQYF; cdr3_nt: TGTGCCAGTAGTATCCCAGGGGGCTACGAGCAGTACTTC
d_call: TRBD1; v_call: TRBV20-1; clone_size: NA; j_call: TRBJ1-1; cdr3_aa: CSATKGQGAARPLAFF; cdr3_nt: TGCAGTGCTACCAAGGGGCAGGGGGCGGCCCGTCCATTAGCTTTCTTT
d_call: TRBD1; v_call: TRBV27; clone_size: few; j_call: TRBJ2-1; cdr3_aa: CASTSGTASSYNEQFF; cdr3_nt: TGTGCCAGCACCTCAGGGACAGCCAGCTCCTACAATGAGCAGTTCTTC
d_call: NA; v_call: TRBV27; clone_size: few; j_call: TRBJ1-2; cdr3_aa: CASSEDTRYGYTF; cdr3_nt: TGTGCCAGCAGTGAGGACACCCGCTATGGCTACACCTTC
d_call: NA; v_call: TRBV28; clone_size: many; j_call: TRBJ1-5; cdr3_aa: CASRFWDQPQHF; cdr3_nt: TGTGCCAGCAGATTCTGGGATCAGCCCCAGCATTTT
d_call: TRBD1; v_call: TRBV29-1; clone_size: few; j_call: TRBJ1-1; cdr3_aa: CSVGDRSGRNTEAFF; cdr3_nt: TGCAGCGTCGGGGACAGGTCGGGGCGGAACACTGAAGCTTTCTTT
d_call: NA; v_call: TRBV20-1; clone_size: few; j_call: TRBJ1-5; cdr3_aa: CSARPLNQPQHF; cdr3_nt: TGCAGTGCTAGACCTCTTAATCAGCCCCAGCATTTT
d_call: TRBD2; v_call: TRBV6-2/TRBV6-3; clone_size: few; j_call: TRBJ2-2; cdr3_aa: CASSYPAALSGSGNTGELFF; cdr3_nt: TGTGCCAGCAGTTACCCCGCGGCCCTTAGCGGGAGCGGAAACACCGGGGAGCTGTTTTTT
d_call: NA; v_call: TRBV7-9; clone_size: few; j_call: TRBJ2-5; cdr3_aa: CASSRITRGQETQYF; cdr3_nt: TGTGCCAGCAGCCGCATCACTAGGGGGCAAGAGACCCAGTACTTC
d_call: TRBD1; v_call: TRBV2; clone_size: many; j_call: TRBJ2-2; cdr3_aa: CASSGQRNTGELFF; cdr3_nt: TGTGCCAGCTCGGGACAGAGGAACACCGGGGAGCTGTTTTTT
d_call: NA; v_call: TRBV28; clone_size: NA; j_call: TRBJ1-3; cdr3_aa: CASSLGGQVGNTIYF; cdr3_nt: TGTGCCAGCAGTTTAGGCGGACAAGTAGGAAACACCATATATTTT
d_call: TRBD2; v_call: TRBV11-2; clone_size: NA; j_call: TRBJ2-2; cdr3_aa: CASSSKLAGSTGELFF; cdr3_nt: TGTGCCAGCAGCTCCAAACTAGCGGGGTCCACCGGGGAGCTGTTTTTT
d_call: NA; v_call: TRBV6-2/TRBV6-3; clone_size: few; j_call: TRBJ2-2; cdr3_aa: CASSYFGGDTGELFF; cdr3_nt: TGTGCCAGCAGTTACTTTGGGGGTGACACCGGGGAGCTGTTTTTT
d_call: NA; v_call: TRBV7-9; clone_size: NA; j_call: TRBJ2-3; cdr3_aa: CASSLADSTDTQYF; cdr3_nt: TGTGCCAGCAGCTTAGCGGACAGCACAGATACGCAGTATTTT
d_call: TRBD2; v_call: TRBV20-1; clone_size: few; j_call: TRBJ2-7; cdr3_aa: CSARIPEAGAYEQYF; cdr3_nt: TGCAGTGCTAGAATCCCAGAAGCGGGAGCGTACGAGCAGTACTTC
d_call: TRBD2; v_call: TRBV5-4; clone_size: NA; j_call: TRBJ2-1; cdr3_aa: CATRLAGGDNEQFF; cdr3_nt: TGTGCCACCCGACTAGCGGGAGGGGACAATGAGCAGTTCTTC
d_call: NA; v_call: TRBV27; clone_size: many; j_call: TRBJ2-7; cdr3_aa: CASSNGGYEQYF; cdr3_nt: TGTGCCAGCAGTAACGGAGGCTACGAGCAGTACTTC
d_call: NA; v_call: TRBV7-9; clone_size: many; j_call: TRBJ2-7; cdr3_aa: CASSLTWGRKSYEQYF; cdr3_nt: TGTGCCAGCAGCTTAACTTGGGGGCGGAAATCCTACGAGCAGTACTTC
d_call: NA; v_call: TRBV12-3/TRBV12-4; clone_size: NA; j_call: TRBJ2-4; cdr3_aa: CASSYLADQNIQYF; cdr3_nt: TGTGCCAGCAGTTACTTAGCGGATCAAAACATTCAGTACTTC
d_call: NA; v_call: TRBV12-3/TRBV12-4; clone_size: NA; j_call: TRBJ2-3; cdr3_aa: CASSLPLLGLSTDTQYF; cdr3_nt: TGTGCCAGCAGTTTGCCCCTACTAGGTCTGAGCACAGATACGCAGTATTTT
d_call: NA; v_call: TRBV19; clone_size: few; j_call: TRBJ2-1; cdr3_aa: CASSGSRDVEQFF; cdr3_nt: TGTGCCAGTAGCGGGAGCCGGGACGTTGAGCAGTTCTTC
d_call: NA; v_call: TRBV12-3/TRBV12-4; clone_size: many; j_call: TRBJ2-1; cdr3_aa: CASSFSHLNEQFF; cdr3_nt: TGTGCCAGCAGTTTCTCCCACCTCAATGAGCAGTTCTTC
d_call: TRBD1; v_call: TRBV20-1; clone_size: few; j_call: TRBJ2-3; cdr3_aa: CSARDPNLDRHTDTQYF; cdr3_nt: TGCAGTGCTAGAGATCCTAATCTGGACAGGCACACAGATACGCAGTATTTT
d_call: NA; v_call: TRBV2; clone_size: many; j_call: TRBJ2-4; cdr3_aa: CASSDQGLAKNIQYF; cdr3_nt: TGTGCCAGCAGTGATCAGGGTTTAGCCAAAAACATTCAGTACTTC
d_call: NA; v_call: TRBV6-1; clone_size: few; j_call: TRBJ2-7; cdr3_aa: CASRETISYEQYF; cdr3_nt: TGTGCCAGCAGAGAGACTATCTCCTACGAGCAGTACTTC
d_call: NA; v_call: TRBV27; clone_size: NA; j_call: TRBJ2-5; cdr3_aa: CASSLTLPGMGRQETQYF; cdr3_nt: TGTGCCAGCAGTTTAACCTTGCCCGGGATGGGGCGGCAAGAGACCCAGTACTTC
d_call: TRBD2; v_call: TRBV12-3/TRBV12-4; clone_size: NA; j_call: TRBJ2-2; cdr3_aa: CASSFKDGRGLFF; cdr3_nt: TGTGCCAGCAGTTTTAAGGACGGGAGGGGGTTGTTTTTT
d_call: NA; v_call: TRBV30; clone_size: many; j_call: TRBJ2-1; cdr3_aa: CAWSFPGSDYNEQFF; cdr3_nt: TGTGCCTGGAGTTTTCCCGGGAGCGATTACAATGAGCAGTTCTTC
d_call: NA; v_call: TRBV27; clone_size: many; j_call: TRBJ2-5; cdr3_aa: CASSLSTGGETQYF; cdr3_nt: TGTGCCAGCAGTTTAAGTACGGGTGGGGAGACCCAGTACTTC